Listed below are T cell receptor beta chains from one sample, sequenced in a study of blood T cell repertoires in COVID-19. Produced via immunoSEQ multiplex PCR; TCRdb's table is partial and in-frame only. The table shows over 250,000 clones, with over 80% occurring only once. Input material: peripheral blood. The receptors derive from a woman between 50 and 59 years old with COVID-19, enrolled during active disease. Both conserved end residues are part of each CDR3. A D gene is named only where the DNA matches it firmly. Some rows mark clone size as missing; the rest say once, few, many or name a class of expanded clone.

size: few; V: TRBV24-1; J: TRBJ1-1; D: TRBD1; DNA: TGTGCCACCAGTGCGGGACAGGACAAAGCTTTCTTT; CDR3: CATSAGQDKAFF
size: NA; V: TRBV2; J: TRBJ1-5; D: NA; DNA: TGTGCCAGCAGCTCCCCCCCGGGCAATCAGCCCCAGCATTTT; CDR3: CASSSPPGNQPQHF
size: NA; V: TRBV19; J: TRBJ2-7; D: NA; DNA: TGTGCCAGTAGTATTGGCAGCGCCTACGAGCAGTACTTC; CDR3: CASSIGSAYEQYF
size: NA; V: TRBV6-5; J: TRBJ1-1; D: NA; DNA: TGTGCCAGCAGTCCCGAGGGTAGGGACACTGAAGCTTTCTTT; CDR3: CASSPEGRDTEAFF
size: once; V: TRBV9; J: TRBJ1-1; D: TRBD1; DNA: TGTGCCAGCAGCGTAGCAGGGGGCGCGAACACTGAAGCTTTCTTT; CDR3: CASSVAGGANTEAFF
size: NA; V: TRBV7-2; J: TRBJ2-1; D: NA; DNA: TGTGCCAGCAGCTTACTAGTCATTGAGCAGTTCTTC; CDR3: CASSLLVIEQFF
size: once; V: TRBV3-1/TRBV3-2; J: TRBJ1-6; D: NA; DNA: TGTGCCAGCAGTTCTGCCGGGCTAGCCTCTGGGAACTCACCCCTCCACTTT; CDR3: CASSSAGLASGNSPLHF
size: NA; V: TRBV19; J: TRBJ1-2; D: TRBD1; DNA: TGTGCCAGCACCGGGGTGGACAGGGGCTTCTATGGCTACACCTTC; CDR3: CASTGVDRGFYGYTF
size: NA; V: TRBV7-2; J: TRBJ2-7; D: NA; DNA: TGTGCCAGCAGCTTACGGGGGTCTCTGGGCGAGCAGTACTTC; CDR3: CASSLRGSLGEQYF
size: NA; V: TRBV18; J: TRBJ1-6; D: NA; DNA: TGTGCCAGCTCACCACGTACAGACCTCGCCGCCAATAATTCACCCCTCCACTTT; CDR3: CASSPRTDLAANNSPLHF
size: NA; V: TRBV15; J: TRBJ2-1; D: NA; DNA: TGTGCCACCAGCAAAGGGACATCAAGTGCTACCGACAATGAGCAGTTCTTC; CDR3: CATSKGTSSATDNEQFF
size: NA; V: TRBV4-2; J: TRBJ1-1; D: NA; DNA: TGTGCCAGCAGCCACCCGTTATCGGGGGTAAACACTGAAGCTTTCTTT; CDR3: CASSHPLSGVNTEAFF
size: NA; V: TRBV7-6; J: TRBJ1-1; D: NA; DNA: TGTGCCAGCAGCTTAGGGCCTCCGGGCACTGAAGCTTTCTTT; CDR3: CASSLGPPGTEAFF
size: NA; V: TRBV2; J: TRBJ1-4; D: TRBD1; DNA: TGTGCCAGCAGTCCGGGACAGGGAGGACCAACTAATGAAAAACTGTTTTTT; CDR3: CASSPGQGGPTNEKLFF
size: NA; V: TRBV14; J: TRBJ2-3; D: NA; DNA: TGTGCCAGCAGCCAAGGGGCAGGTTCAGATACGCAGTATTTT; CDR3: CASSQGAGSDTQYF
size: NA; V: TRBV6-6; J: TRBJ1-5; D: TRBD1; DNA: TGTGCCAGCAGACCCCGGGACAGGGGAGACAATCAGCCCCAGCATTTT; CDR3: CASRPRDRGDNQPQHF
size: NA; V: TRBV10-3; J: TRBJ1-5; D: NA; DNA: TGTGCCATCAGTCAAACCGGCCGACAGGAGAGGGGCAATCAGCCCCAGCATTTT; CDR3: CAISQTGRQERGNQPQHF
size: NA; V: TRBV4-2; J: TRBJ1-5; D: TRBD1; DNA: TGTGCCAGCAGCCAGATGGGGCAGGGGGCGGCTCAGCCCCAGCATTTT; CDR3: CASSQMGQGAAQPQHF
size: NA; V: TRBV5-1; J: TRBJ2-5; D: NA; DNA: TGCGCCAGCAGCACAGCAGTCCAAGAGACCCAGTACTTC; CDR3: CASSTAVQETQYF
size: once; V: TRBV7-2; J: TRBJ2-7; D: TRBD2; DNA: TGTGCCAGCAGCTTTACTAGCGGGAGGGCGGGGGACGAGCAGTACTTC; CDR3: CASSFTSGRAGDEQYF
size: NA; V: TRBV1; J: TRBJ2-5; D: NA; DNA: TGCACCAGCAGCCAAGTATACACCGGACTAGCGGGAGGGCCTTGGGAGACCCAGTACTTC; CDR3: CTSSQVYTGLAGGPWETQYF
size: NA; V: TRBV5-6; J: TRBJ1-5; D: NA; DNA: TGTGCCAGCAGCTTCAGGATAAATCAGCCCCAGCATTTT; CDR3: CASSFRINQPQHF
size: NA; V: TRBV6-1; J: TRBJ2-1; D: NA; DNA: TGTGCCAGCAGTGAGCCCGAGGACAAACGGTCCTACAATGAGCAGTTCTTC; CDR3: CASSEPEDKRSYNEQFF
size: NA; V: TRBV6-5; J: TRBJ1-2; D: TRBD1; DNA: TGTGCCAGCACCGAGGGACAGAGAACTTATGGCTACACCTTC; CDR3: CASTEGQRTYGYTF
size: NA; V: TRBV5-6; J: TRBJ2-1; D: NA; DNA: TGTGCCAGCAGCTTGGCTTTATACAATGAGCAGTTCTTC; CDR3: CASSLALYNEQFF
size: NA; V: TRBV9; J: TRBJ2-2; D: TRBD1; DNA: TGTGCCAGCAGCGCCACGGGACAGGGGACCGGGGAGCTGTTTTTT; CDR3: CASSATGQGTGELFF
size: NA; V: TRBV5-1; J: TRBJ2-7; D: TRBD2; DNA: TGCGCCAGCAGCTTGACCAATAAGTTAGCGGGAGGGCCCTACGAGCAGTACTTC; CDR3: CASSLTNKLAGGPYEQYF
size: NA; V: TRBV6-2/TRBV6-3; J: TRBJ1-1; D: NA; DNA: TGTGCCAGCAGTTACCGGCCTTGGGGGGGGGCCCCCTCGGGAACTGAAGCTTTCTTT; CDR3: CASSYRPWGGAPSGTEAFF
size: NA; V: TRBV6-5; J: TRBJ2-2; D: NA; DNA: TGTGCCAGCAGCCGCCAACTTGAGTTGGGGGAGCTGTTTTTT; CDR3: CASSRQLELGELFF
size: NA; V: TRBV6-5; J: TRBJ2-7; D: TRBD1; DNA: TGTGCCACTGGGCTCCGGGACAGGGCCTACGAGCAGTACTTC; CDR3: CATGLRDRAYEQYF
size: NA; V: TRBV6-5; J: TRBJ2-3; D: TRBD2; DNA: TGTGCCAGCACCTCGGGACTAGTCGCAGATACGCAGTATTTT; CDR3: CASTSGLVADTQYF
size: NA; V: TRBV18; J: TRBJ1-6; D: NA; DNA: TGTGCCAGCTCACCACCGCTAGGAGCCGGGGCACCCCTCCACTTT; CDR3: CASSPPLGAGAPLHF
size: NA; V: TRBV27; J: TRBJ2-7; D: TRBD2; DNA: TGTGCCTGCCGGGGGACTAGCGGGAGTAGGTACGAGCAGTACTTC; CDR3: CACRGTSGSRYEQYF